This entry lists 14 T cell receptor beta chains sequenced from one sample in a study of blood T cell repertoires in COVID-19. The repertoire was sequenced with immunoSEQ multiplex PCR; TCRdb's copy has only in-frame clones and lacks some. There are approximately 300,000 clones in the sample; around nine tenths occur only once, and just under 9.5% lies in the top ten. The specimen sequenced was PBMCs or T cells enriched from blood (not recorded which). These receptors originate from a woman aged 30 to 39 who had recovered from COVID-19.

V gene TRBV7-2 combines with J gene TRBJ2-5; TRBD2 agrees at 7 bases. The CDR3 spans 15 residues. Germline V CDR1 and CDR2: SGHTA, FQGNSA. V shed 1 base, J shed 1 base, and the junction held 3 bases outside the gene matches. The DNA for the CDR3 is TGTGCCAGCAGCTTAGTTTCTAGCGGCCAAGAGACCCAGTACTTC. Amino acid sequence: CASSLVSSGQETQYF.

This chain connects TRBV19 to TRBJ2-1; 10 bases agree with TRBD2. This CDR3 is 15 amino acids long. Germline loops: CDR1 LNHDA, CDR2 SQIVND (reference sequence). The J segment lost 3 bases and the V segment lost 1 base, leaving 0 bases of the junction unmatched. CDR3 protein: CASSIGLAGYNEQFF. CDR3 DNA sequence: TGTGCCAGTAGTATAGGACTAGCGGGCTACAATGAGCAGTTCTTC.

The genes are TRBV19 and TRBJ1-5; no clear D gene. The CDR3 is 13 amino acids. V lost 3 bases, J lost 7 bases, and 10 bases lay in between. Germline V gives CDR1 LNHDA, CDR2 SQIVND (reference sequence). This CDR3 is CASSINSQQPQHF. Here the CDR3 DNA reads TGTGCCAGTAGTATTAATAGCCAACAGCCCCAGCATTTT. The full variable domain, its missing parts supplied by reference TRBV19 and TRBJ1-5, is DGGITQSPKYLFRKEGQNVTLSCEQNLNHDAMYWYRQDPGQGLRLIYYSQIVNDFQKGDIAEGYSVSREKKESFPLTVTSAQKNPTAFYLCASSINSQQPQHFGDGTRLSIL.

The chain combines TRBV30 with TRBJ2-7; possibly TRBD1 for D (6 bases). The CDR3 is made up of 15 amino acids. The germline CDR1 and CDR2 sequences are GTSNPN and SVGIG (reference sequence). Trimming stripped 3 bases from V and 5 bases from J, with 20 bases between. Here the CDR3 reads CAWSALGTNSDEQYF. Written as DNA, the CDR3 is TGTGCCTGGAGCGCCCTGGGGACAAACAGCGACGAGCAGTACTTC.

This chain's CDR3 is CASSFLYEQYF. DNA of the CDR3: TGTGCCAGCAGCTTCCTCTACGAGCAGTACTTC. The chain employs TRBV5-5 and TRBJ2-7; D gene unclear. V was cut by 2 bases and J by 3 bases, with 3 bases left in between. The germline V gene encodes CDR1 SGHKS and CDR2 YYEKEE (reference sequence). CDR3 size: 11 residues.

CDR3 nucleotide sequence: TGTGCCAGCAGTGGCCCCTACGAGCAGTACTTC. It encodes CASSGPYEQYF. V is TRBV27 and J is TRBJ2-7; D is ambiguous. This CDR3 spans 11 amino acids. V was shortened by 5 bases and J by 2 bases, with 4 bases between the two germline ends. Germline assignment: CDR1 MNHEY and CDR2 SMNVEV (reference sequence).

CDR3 region: CASSLLAGIGTEAFF. CDR3 nucleotide sequence: TGTGCCAGCAGTTTATTGGCAGGGATCGGAACTGAAGCTTTCTTT. V gene TRBV27 combines with J gene TRBJ1-1; possible D gene TRBD1, 5 bases. Trimming pared 1 base from V and 5 bases from J, leaving 14 bases between. Per the germline V gene, CDR1 is MNHEY and CDR2 is SMNVEV (reference sequence). This CDR3 has 15 amino acids.

CDR3 DNA: TGTGCCAGCAGCTTGGACAGGGGTAACACCGGGGAGCTGTTTTTT. As protein: CASSLDRGNTGELFF. This sequence joins TRBV7-2 and TRBJ2-2; 9 bases are a match to TRBD1. V was clipped by 3 bases and J by 2 bases; unmatched bases: 1. Germline V gene lookup returns CDR1 SGHTA and CDR2 FQGNSA. The CDR3 is 15 amino acids. The full variable domain, rest sourced from reference TRBV7-2 and TRBJ2-2, is GAGVSQSPSNKVTEKGKDVELRCDPISGHTALYWYRQSLGQGLEFLIYFQGNSAPDKSGLPSDRFSAERTGGSVSTLTIQRTQQEDSAVYLCASSLDRGNTGELFFGEGSRLTVL.

This clone was picked up a small number of times. The CDR3 DNA reads as TGTGCCAGCAGTTACTCCACGTCAGGGGCCACCGGGGAGCTGTTTTTT. It codes for CASSYSTSGATGELFF. The rearrangement joins TRBV6-5 to TRBJ2-2; TRBD1 might be the D (6 bases). V was shortened by 0 bases and J by 4 bases, with 12 bases between the two germline ends. Germline V CDR1 and CDR2: MNHEY, SVGAGI. The CDR3 is 16 residues long.

The chain joins TRBV5-6 to TRBJ2-7; TRBD2 might be the D (6 bases). V lost 4 bases, J lost 9 bases, and 14 bases lay in between. CDR1 and CDR2 (germline): SGHDT, YYEEEE. This CDR3 region has 12 residues. DNA for the CDR3: TGTGCCAGCAGCCCGGGGGTGGCAGCGCAGTACTTC. Translating it yields CASSPGVAAQYF.

The V and J genes are TRBV30 and TRBJ1-1, with D possibly being TRBD1 (6 bases). The CDR3 loop spans 14 amino acids. V was trimmed by 8 bases and J by 0 bases, leaving 16 bases between them. CDR1 is GTSNPN and CDR2 is SVGIG in the germline V gene (reference sequence). The CDR3 loop is CARTSGVMNTEAFF. CDR3 nucleotide sequence: TGTGCCCGTACTTCAGGGGTCATGAACACTGAAGCTTTCTTT.

The chain carries TRBV9 and TRBJ2-3; 7 nucleotides match TRBD2. The V segment lost 3 bases and the J segment 6 bases; nucleotides outside the gene matches: 7. This CDR3 comprises 14 residues. The germline CDR1 and CDR2 sequences are SGDLS and YYNGEE. The CDR3: CASSERDWADTQYF. CDR3 coding DNA: TGTGCCAGCAGCGAGCGGGACTGGGCGGATACGCAGTATTTT.

The chain uses TRBV5-1 and TRBJ2-1; no definite D call. The CDR3 loop spans 13 amino acids. Trimming pared 1 base from V and 4 bases from J, leaving 6 bases between. Germline CDR1 is SGHRS and CDR2 is YFSETQ. The CDR3 is CASSLPTYNEQFF. For the CDR3, the DNA is TGCGCCAGCAGCTTGCCCACTTACAATGAGCAGTTCTTC.

The chain has TRBV27 and TRBJ2-7; the D gene is possibly TRBD2 (6 bases). V lost 2 bases and J lost 3, with 11 bases in between. Germline V gene lookup returns CDR1 MNHEY and CDR2 SMNVEV (reference sequence). This CDR3 has 14 residues. CDR3 sequence reads: CASSLPGSVYEQYF. The CDR3 DNA is TGTGCCAGCAGTTTACCCGGGAGCGTCTACGAGCAGTACTTC.